These T cell receptor beta chains were read from a single sample in a study of blood T cell repertoires in COVID-19. Libraries were prepared by immunoSEQ multiplex PCR; TCRdb keeps only in-frame clonotypes and omits some of them. Of 200,000 to 300,000 clones listed, approximately 90% are singletons. The specimen sequenced was PBMCs or T cells enriched from blood (not recorded which). These receptors were collected from a man in his forties or fifties who had been exposed to COVID-19. Both conserved end residues are part of each CDR3. D genes are given only for firm matches. The size field is filled for only some rows; it gives once, few, many or a size class.

D gene,J gene,V gene,clone size,CDR3 DNA,CDR3 protein
.,TRBJ1-2,TRBV6-5,.,TGTGCCAGCATGGGAGGTGGCTACACCTTC,CASMGGGYTF
TRBD2,TRBJ2-3,TRBV15,few,TGTGCCACCAGCAGAGATAGCAATAGCGGGGGGATAGATACGCAGTATTTT,CATSRDSNSGGIDTQYF
TRBD2,TRBJ2-5,TRBV30,.,TGTGCCTGGAGCAGGGCACTAGCGGAGGGGGGAGAGACCCAGTACTTC,CAWSRALAEGGETQYF
.,TRBJ2-1,TRBV11-1,.,TGTGCCAGCAGCTTATCCCGGGACATATACAATGAGCAGTTCTTC,CASSLSRDIYNEQFF
TRBD1,TRBJ2-2,TRBV10-1,.,TGCGCCAGCAGTGAGTCGAGAGGGGGCGATATGGCCGGGGAGCTGTTTTTT,CASSESRGGDMAGELFF
TRBD1,TRBJ1-2,TRBV5-1,.,TGCGCCAGCAGCCCGGGACAGGGTCGGAACTATGGCTACACCTTC,CASSPGQGRNYGYTF
TRBD2,TRBJ2-1,TRBV11-3,.,TGTGCCAGCAGCACCTGGGCTAGCGGGAGTTACAATGAGCAGTTCTTC,CASSTWASGSYNEQFF
TRBD1,TRBJ2-3,TRBV9,.,TGTGCCAGCAGCGTAACAGGGGCAGCAGCAACAGATACGCAGTATTTT,CASSVTGAAATDTQYF
TRBD1,TRBJ1-1,TRBV6-5,.,TGTGCCAGCAGTTACTCCCGAGACAGGGGGAGCACTGAAGCTTTCTTT,CASSYSRDRGSTEAFF
TRBD1,TRBJ1-5,TRBV30,.,TGTGCCTGGGCACCGGGGACAGCGAATTTAGCAAATCAGCCCCAGCATTTT,CAWAPGTANLANQPQHF
.,TRBJ1-3,TRBV19,.,TGTGCCAGTAGTATGGTATTTGGAGGGAGGCGAGGAAACACCATATATTTT,CASSMVFGGRRGNTIYF
TRBD1,TRBJ1-1,TRBV6-5,.,TGTGCCAGCACCTCGACAGGGTTCACTGAAGCTTTCTTT,CASTSTGFTEAFF
.,TRBJ2-1,TRBV27,.,TGTGCCACCTACAGGGTGGAATCCTACAATGAGCAGTTCTTC,CATYRVESYNEQFF
TRBD2,TRBJ2-1,TRBV2,.,TGTGCCAGCCCGGGGGGGCCAAGTCGGAATGAGCAGTTCTTC,CASPGGPSRNEQFF
.,TRBJ2-5,TRBV30,.,TGTGCCTGGAGTGGATGGGTAGACAGTTTCCAAGAGACCCAGTACTTC,CAWSGWVDSFQETQYF
TRBD2,TRBJ2-3,TRBV6-5,few,TGTGCCATCCGCGGGTCCGGGACTAGCGGTGATACGCAGTATTTT,CAIRGSGTSGDTQYF
TRBD1,TRBJ1-2,TRBV12-3/TRBV12-4,.,TGTGCCAGCAGTTACGGACAGGGTCGTGGCTACACCTTC,CASSYGQGRGYTF
TRBD1,TRBJ2-5,TRBV5-1,.,TGCGCCAGCAGCTTGCAGGGGGTTCTCGGGGAGACCCAGTACTTC,CASSLQGVLGETQYF
TRBD2,TRBJ2-2,TRBV5-1,.,TGCGCCAGCAGCTTGGCAGTCGGGAGGCACACCGGGGAGCTGTTTTTT,CASSLAVGRHTGELFF
TRBD1,TRBJ1-1,TRBV7-9,.,TGTGCCAGCAGCCGAATCGGGACAGCAAACACTGAAGCTTTCTTT,CASSRIGTANTEAFF
.,TRBJ1-4,TRBV18,.,TGTGCCAGCTCAAGGGGACTCGTTGCAACTAATGAAAAACTGTTTTTT,CASSRGLVATNEKLFF
.,TRBJ2-2,TRBV28,.,TGTGCCAGCAGTTTACGGGCAGGGTTCGGGGAGCTGTTTTTT,CASSLRAGFGELFF
.,TRBJ1-6,TRBV6-6,.,TGTGCCAGCAGTACAAACAGGGTTGGTAATTCACCCCTCCACTTT,CASSTNRVGNSPLHF
TRBD1,TRBJ2-2,TRBV3-1/TRBV3-2,.,TGTGCCAGCAGCCAACCCTGGACAGGGGGCCCCGGGGAGCTGTTTTTT,CASSQPWTGGPGELFF
TRBD1,TRBJ1-1,TRBV9,few,TGTGCCAGCAGCGTAGAGGGGAGGACAGGATTGAACACTGAAGCTTTCTTT,CASSVEGRTGLNTEAFF
TRBD1,TRBJ2-1,TRBV10-2,.,TGCGCCAGCAGTGAGACAGGGGGAGCGGAGCAGTTCTTC,CASSETGGAEQFF
.,TRBJ1-6,TRBV14,.,TGTGCCAGCAGCCAAGCCGGGACACGGAATTCACCCCTCCACTTT,CASSQAGTRNSPLHF
.,TRBJ1-1,TRBV20-1,.,TGCAGTGCTGAACAAACAGGGGAAGCTTTCTTT,CSAEQTGEAFF
TRBD1,TRBJ1-5,TRBV18,.,TGTGCCAGCTCATCAGGGGGCGCGAGCAATCAGCCCCAGCATTTT,CASSSGGASNQPQHF
TRBD1,TRBJ1-5,TRBV6-2/TRBV6-3,few,TGTGCCAGCAGCCTTTACTCCGGGACAGGGACGCTCAGCAATCAGCCCCAGCATTTT,CASSLYSGTGTLSNQPQHF
.,TRBJ1-2,TRBV6-5,.,TGTGCCAGCAGTTACTTAACCCGACTAGGCTATGGCTACACCTTC,CASSYLTRLGYGYTF
TRBD1,TRBJ1-2,TRBV5-1,.,TGCGCCAGCAAACTGGGACAGGGGGCTAACTATGGCTACACCTTC,CASKLGQGANYGYTF
.,TRBJ2-5,TRBV2,.,TGTGCCAGCGAACAGGAAGAGACCCAGTACTTC,CASEQEETQYF
TRBD2,TRBJ2-2,TRBV11-3,.,TGTGCCAGCAGCTCCAGAGGAGCGGGAGTACGGGAGACCGGGGAGCTGTTTTTT,CASSSRGAGVRETGELFF
.,TRBJ1-3,TRBV5-8,.,TGTGCCAGCAGCCTGGGGGCGCTCTCTGGAAACACCATATATTTT,CASSLGALSGNTIYF
TRBD1,TRBJ2-7,TRBV7-9,.,TGTGCCACCCGCTTCGGGACAGGCGTGGACGAGCAGTACTTC,CATRFGTGVDEQYF
TRBD1,TRBJ2-5,TRBV5-1,.,TGCGCCAGCAGCTGGACCGGGACAGGGGAAGAGACCCAGTACTTC,CASSWTGTGEETQYF
TRBD1,TRBJ1-1,TRBV28,.,TGTGCCAGCACGACAGGGGGCCCTGGCACTGAAGCTTTCTTT,CASTTGGPGTEAFF
TRBD2,TRBJ2-1,TRBV2,.,TGTGCCAGCTCTGCTACGGGAGGGTCCTACAATGAGCAGTTCTTC,CASSATGGSYNEQFF